This TCR beta chain stems from a study of cytomegalovirus exposure and HLA in healthy donors (dated by TCRdb to 2015 to 2018). Some background on the complete study: According to an earlier analysis of 587 of the donors, 150 million to 200 million T cells yielded 100 million or so unique TCR beta sequences and about 300 Gb of sequence data. The number of donors typed differed by locus, with 629-630 for A, B, C, DRB1 and DQB1, around 520 for DQA1, nearly 610 for DPA1, and roughly 450 for DPB1. Because of strong linkage in the cohort, roughly five DR-DQ haplotypes were treated as single units for association and clustering. Donor age, sex, ethnicity and CMV serostatus were compiled together with the repertoire data. The aim of the study was to test whether cataloging public T cell receptors could identify signatures of past pathogen exposure. A later analysis re-examined previously published TCR beta repertoires from around 670 donors and added high-resolution HLA genotyping to investigate patterns of TCR occurrence. In the later analysis, no new phenotypic data were used to find candidate immune exposures; instead, reliance was placed on TCR beta sequences and their occurrence across donors. A later genetic analysis used genome-wide SNP genotypes for about 55% of the 666 donors, treating that subset as a discovery cohort. All discovery cohort repertoires had been generated on a single sequencing platform. The study combined high-throughput TCR immunosequencing, statistical association of individual TCRs with disease status, and machine learning to predict cytomegalovirus infection status. Among roughly 400 genotyped donors of the cohort, an average of roughly 230,000 unique TCR beta nucleotide sequences was sequenced per donor, of which 15% to 20% were non-productive. An early release that covered roughly 600 HLA-typed donors contained around 330 gigabases of sequencing data and 70 million to 100 million unique TCR sequences. The T cell repertoires of some 700 subjects were profiled by immunosequencing and related to cytomegalovirus serostatus. Along with the 666-subject first cohort, a separate validation cohort of roughly 110 different subjects was used. In an earlier analysis of around 540 of the donors, high-throughput TCR beta sequencing was used to judge whether each TCR beta V gene segment behaved as functional or pseudogenic. Of the roughly 400 genotyped donors, less than 85% were placed in the genetic ancestry cluster associated with self-reported Caucasian donors. HLA typing covered class I and class II loci at four-digit resolution. Summary of the overall study and its limitations: The study listed over 150 TCR beta chains as associated with cytomegalovirus. Most TCR sequences were observed very rarely across donors, whereas some public TCRs were present in many individuals. In a later analysis, most CMV-associated TCR beta chains were found to appear HLA-restricted, with HLA associations seemingly driven largely by CMV exposure. This cohort had only TCR beta chains sequenced, and the lack of alpha or paired-chain data limited which features could be detected. A further reported finding was that TCR beta sequences accurately predicted the HLA-A and HLA-B alleles for most subjects in the first cohort. The classifier was reported to diagnose cytomegalovirus status with high specificity and sensitivity in both the original cohort and the validation cohort. At a false discovery rate of 0.05, a later analysis linked 15,000 to 20,000 TCR beta sequences to specific HLA alleles. HLA typing was unavailable for some donors at each locus, so association tests used only the typed subset. A cluster of highly shared sequence variants was judged likely to be a technical artifact of the sequencing pipeline. Because counts were too low, about 18 rarely observed V segments, including chromosome 9 orphons, were excluded from the earlier analysis of about 500 of the donors. In a later genetic analysis, fewer N-insertions in productive TCRs were reported among donors in an Asian-associated ancestry cluster than the 666-donor mean. Because the 87-base-pair reads could not distinguish some IMGT-functional V segments, including TRBV6-2 and TRBV6-3, those segments were excluded. For the cohort, immune exposure information was limited to CMV serostatus. In a later analysis, HLA-associated TCR beta chains were found to be more clonally expanded and to have lower generation probabilities than equally common non-associated chains. According to a later analysis, TCR association rates differed among HLA loci, with DRB1 alleles showing the most associated TCRs and HLA-C alleles showing the fewest. In an earlier analysis of several hundred of the donors, most TCR beta V segments were observed in productive rearrangements about 87% or about 30% of the time, broadly matching IMGT annotations. Sequencing depth was assumed to be roughly uniform across donors in the presence/absence analyses, though that assumption may not hold. In vitro tests confirmed that a few of the cytomegalovirus-associated TCR beta chains recognize cytomegalovirus antigens. Strong co-occurrence of HLA alleles, especially DR and DQ, made assigning TCR associations to individual alleles difficult. Correlated functional status among segregating V segments might be attributable to linkage disequilibrium, but an unknown experimental factor could not be ruled out. In a later genetic analysis, a missense DCLRE1C variant was associated with V-gene and J-gene trimming of TCR beta chains, and the association was replicated in an independent cohort. A later analysis reported that several top co-occurrence clusters appeared linked to parvovirus B19, influenza, CMV and Epstein-Barr virus. The authors suggested that the approach could potentially be generalized to other disease states and immunological phenotypes.

Receptor libraries were prepared by the immunoSEQ multiplex PCR assay. A mixture of 60 forward primers for TCR Vbeta segments and 13 reverse primers for TCR Jbeta segments was used in the multiplex PCR. The CDR3 region of rearranged TCR beta genes was amplified from genomic DNA by a multiplex PCR assay. The Illumina HiSeq System was used to sequence the amplified TCR beta libraries as 87-base-pair reads. The published analysis was carried out like this. A later analysis counted about 76 million unique TCR beta chains across the 690 or so repertoires, and 10 million to 11 million of these chains were shared by at least two donors. Raw reads were error-corrected and collapsed into unique sequences by a nearest-neighbor algorithm in which closely related sequences were merged to remove PCR and sequencing errors. CDR3 sequences were aligned to IMGT reference sequences to assign V, D and J gene segments. For a sequence to be retained, a match of at least six nucleotides was required to both a V gene segment and a J gene segment. A rearrangement was called productive if the CDR3 had no stop codons and remained in frame with V and J, and every other rearrangement was called non-productive. CDR3 was defined according to IMGT convention as the region running from the second conserved V-encoded cysteine to the conserved J-encoded phenylalanine. In an earlier analysis of approximately 500 of the donors, sequences lacking an unambiguous match to a single V gene segment were excluded. An earlier analysis of some 500 of the donors classified V segments as functional when productive rearrangements were above 56.7% and as segregating when the standard deviation between donors was above 5%. A statistical classification framework was built to diagnose cytomegalovirus status from the catalog of TCR beta chain sequences. In a later analysis, V and J genes were assigned by comparing TCR nucleotide sequences against IMGT/GENE-DB human TR gene sequences. The TCRdist pipeline was used in a later analysis to assign CDR3 sequences and most-parsimonious VDJ recombination scenarios. In a later analysis, every TCR beta chain was defined by the combination of its CDR3 amino acid sequence and its V-gene family, and reads without a unique V-gene family were dropped. In a later analysis, a few hundred highly shared, low-generation-probability nucleotide sequences were removed to address suspected cross-contamination and a sequencing artifact. In a later analysis, a clonal expansion index was calculated for each public chain from normalized within-repertoire ranks of inferred template counts. Generation probabilities in a later analysis came from a VDJ recombination model fitted to out-of-frame rearrangements, and those results were checked against IGoR. In a later analysis, TCR-TCR, TCR-HLA and TCR-CMV co-occurrence was scored with hypergeometric tests, and a repertoire-size bias correction was applied to TCR pairs. To estimate false discovery rates, a later analysis permuted the HLA or CMV assignments 20 times. In a later analysis, co-occurring TCRs were grouped with DBSCAN, and TCRdist sequence similarity was added when clustering was performed within HLA-allele-positive subsets. Repertoires with fewer than 30,000 or more than 120,000 public chains were left out of co-occurrence clustering, as were several repertoires with anomalous nucleotide sharing. TCRdb carries this immuneACCESS record with in-frame sequences only. Its versions omit some clonotypes, under half of them owing to an unresolved V gene in the studies checked, with the rest unexplained. The V and J calls and clone size were taken over from that table, and D and trimming were inferred from the DNA. For this sample the table gives about 100,000 clones, of which approximately 73% were detected only once. The ten largest clones capture approximately 3.6% of the sample.

The cohort consisted of 650 to 700 healthy bone marrow donors. At the time of sampling, every cohort member was nominally healthy, though immune exposures that went unrecorded were likely present. The donor was CMV seropositive and belonged to the group of some 290 seropositive cohort members. A peripheral blood sample was collected from each donor, and TCR beta sequencing was performed on peripheral blood mononuclear cells. Genomic DNA was extracted from the blood cell samples with the Qiagen DNeasy Blood Extraction Kit. Based on the germline V gene, the CDR1 and CDR2 sequences are MNHEY and SVGAGI. Trimming costs V 10 bases and J 2 bases, and their ends lie 14 bases apart. From cysteine to phenylalanine, the CDR3 is 13 amino acids long. The DNA shown is the 39-base CDR3, in frame from base 1. On this clone itself: Which antigen it targets is not known. No much larger clonotype is one base removed from it; base qualities were not supplied.

In this chain, TRBV6-5 is recombined with TRBJ2-5, with TRBD2 as a weak D call on 6 bases. This sequence was found in a woman in her forties or fifties in good health and CMV-seropositive. What was sequenced was PBMCs. DNA sequence: TGTGCCACGTTACGGAGGGATCAAGAGACCCAGTACTTC. Its protein reads: CATLRRDQETQYF.